This paragraph covers one T cell receptor beta chain sequence. The CDR3 is 14 amino acids. The V and J ends lost 3 bases and 6 bases respectively, with 12 bases between them. Germline V gene sequence: CDR1 MNHEY, CDR2 SMNVEV (reference sequence). This entry comes from a study of blood T cell repertoires in COVID-19. Study context: There were acute and convalescent COVID-19 samples, and they came from the United States, Italy and Spain.

The method was immunoSEQ multiplex PCR; TCRdb's version includes in-frame clones alone and lacks a portion of them. The data contain around 240,000 clones, 70% to 90% of them singletons. Sample: peripheral blood. The chain carries TRBV27 and TRBJ1-5; D perhaps matches TRBD1 (6 bases). The clonotype comes from a woman aged 25 to 39 who had recovered from COVID-19. The CDR3 bases are TGTGCCAGCAGTTTGTTGGGGGCCAGTCAGCCCCAGCATTTT. Translating it yields CASSLLGASQPQHF.